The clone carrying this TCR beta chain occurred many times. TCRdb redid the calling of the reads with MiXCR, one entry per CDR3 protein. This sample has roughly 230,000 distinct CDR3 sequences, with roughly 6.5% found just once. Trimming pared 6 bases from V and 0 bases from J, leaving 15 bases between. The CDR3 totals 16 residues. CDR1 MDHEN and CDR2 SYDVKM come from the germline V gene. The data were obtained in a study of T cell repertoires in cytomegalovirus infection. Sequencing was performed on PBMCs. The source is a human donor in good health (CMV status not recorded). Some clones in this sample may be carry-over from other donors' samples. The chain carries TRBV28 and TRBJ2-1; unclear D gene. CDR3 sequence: CASSSVVPGSYNEQFF. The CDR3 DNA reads TGTGCCAGCAGCTCGGTGGTACCGGGCTCCTACAATGAGCAGTTCTTC.